Below, one TCR beta chain is given with its context. As yet, its antigen is unknown. The PCR employed 60 Vbeta primers together with 13 Jbeta primers. The repertoire was sequenced with immunoSEQ multiplex PCR; TCRdb's copy has only in-frame clones and lacks some. Here the sample spans roughly 99,000 clones, approximately 80% being singletons. Samples came from healthy bone marrow donors. Trimming at V came to 3 bases and at J to 3 bases, leaving 7 bases not matched to a gene. Germline CDR1 reads MNHEY; CDR2 reads SMNVEV (reference sequence). This CDR3 has 15 amino acids. This sample was taken from a study of cytomegalovirus exposure and HLA in healthy donors. Study observations and caveats: Excluded: some indistinguishable V segments such as TRBV6-2 and TRBV6-3. Three chains linked to CMV were shown in vitro to be specific for CMV antigens. Prediction of most subjects' HLA-A and HLA-B alleles by TCR beta sequences was reportedly accurate.

The receptor was derived from a male donor in good health and CMV-seronegative. The chain employs TRBV27 and TRBJ2-7; 8 bases map to TRBD2. The sample consisted of PBMCs. The CDR3 sequence: CASSFLGTRFYEQYF. The CDR3 DNA reads as TGTGCCAGCAGTTTCCTCGGGACTAGATTCTACGAGCAGTACTTC.